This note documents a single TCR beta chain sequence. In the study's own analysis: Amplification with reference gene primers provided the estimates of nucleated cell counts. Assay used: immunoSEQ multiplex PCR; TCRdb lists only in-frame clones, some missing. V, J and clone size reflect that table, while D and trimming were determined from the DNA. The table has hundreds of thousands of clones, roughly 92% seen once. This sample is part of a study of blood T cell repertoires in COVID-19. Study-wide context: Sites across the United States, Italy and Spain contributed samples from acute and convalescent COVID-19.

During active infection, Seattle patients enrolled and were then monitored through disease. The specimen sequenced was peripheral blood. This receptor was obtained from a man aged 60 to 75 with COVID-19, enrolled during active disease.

The CDR3 spells CASTRDLHHGQFF. The CDR3 DNA follows: TGCGCCAGCACCCGGGACTTACACCATGGGCAGTTCTTC. V gene TRBV10-1 combines with J gene TRBJ2-1; the D gene is possibly TRBD2 (6 bases). The CDR3 contains 13 residues. V gave up 7 bases and J gave up 12 bases, with 19 bases separating them. Per germline, CDR1 WNHNN and CDR2 SYGVQD (reference sequence).